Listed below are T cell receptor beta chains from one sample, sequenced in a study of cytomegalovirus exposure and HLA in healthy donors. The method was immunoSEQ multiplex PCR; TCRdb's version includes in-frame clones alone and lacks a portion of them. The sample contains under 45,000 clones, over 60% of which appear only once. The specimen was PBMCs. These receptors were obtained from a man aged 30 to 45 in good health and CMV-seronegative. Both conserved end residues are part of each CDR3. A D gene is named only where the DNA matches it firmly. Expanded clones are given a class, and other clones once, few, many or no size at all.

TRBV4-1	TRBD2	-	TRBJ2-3	CASSQDRGGADTQYF	TGCGCCAGCAGCCAAGATCGCGGGGGTGCAGATACGCAGTATTTT
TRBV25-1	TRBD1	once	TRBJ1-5	CASSIRGHQPQHF	TGTGCCAGCAGTATTAGGGGGCATCAGCCCCAGCATTTT
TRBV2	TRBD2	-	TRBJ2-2	CASKERGLAGGGSAGELFF	TGTGCCAGCAAGGAAAGAGGACTAGCGGGAGGGGGGAGTGCCGGGGAGCTGTTTTTT
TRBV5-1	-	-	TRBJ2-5	CASSLLSLQETQYF	TGCGCCAGCAGCTTGTTGTCGTTACAAGAGACCCAGTACTTC
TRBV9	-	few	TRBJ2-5	CASSVGTAYQETQYF	TGTGCCAGCAGCGTAGGGACAGCGTACCAAGAGACCCAGTACTTC
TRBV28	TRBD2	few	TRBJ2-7	CASRDPGLASYEQYF	TGTGCCAGCAGGGACCCGGGACTAGCGTCTTACGAGCAGTACTTC
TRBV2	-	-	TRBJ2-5	CASSDEETQYF	TGTGCCAGCAGTGACGAAGAGACCCAGTACTTC
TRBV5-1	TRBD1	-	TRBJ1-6	CASTGQGDNSPLHF	TGCGCCAGCACGGGACAGGGGGATAATTCACCCCTCCACTTT
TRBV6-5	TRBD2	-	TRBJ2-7	CASSYSFAGGAYEQYF	TGTGCCAGCAGTTACTCATTCGCGGGAGGGGCCTACGAGCAGTACTTC
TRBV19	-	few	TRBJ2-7	CASSRQVSSYEQYF	TGTGCCAGTAGTAGACAGGTGAGCTCCTACGAGCAGTACTTC